The source of this TCR beta chain is a study of CD4 and CD8 cells across lung adenocarcinoma regions. One entry per CDR3 protein, called by TCRdb with MiXCR from the PCR reads. The sample includes approximately 5,000 distinct CDR3 sequences, 50% of them seen just once. Samples came from patients with localized non-small cell lung adenocarcinoma. CDR1 is SEHNR, CDR2 FQNEAQ, per germline (reference sequence). There are 13 residues in the CDR3. The genes are TRBV7-9 and TRBJ2-5, with 8 bases fitting TRBD2. The J call may be in error: the DNA end matches TRBJ2-1 better. The clonotype originates from a male donor with lung adenocarcinoma. The CD4 and CD8 labels of this study may be unreliable. Sequenced: CD4+ T cells from the margin of a lung tumor. The CDR3 bases are TGTGCCAGCAGACTAAGCGGGAGCAATGAGCAGTTCTTC. It translates to CASRLSGSNEQFF.